The 17 T cell receptor beta chains listed next were all sequenced from one sample in a study of spatial heterogeneity in lung cancer. TCRdb re-analysed the 5' RACE reads in MiXCR, keeping a single row per CDR3 protein. The sample lists 17,000 or so distinct CDR3 sequences, more than 5% occurring once. Described time point: sample taken at primary tumor resection. These TCRs are of unknown antigen specificity. Study conclusions and caveats: Counts that tracked tumor mutation counts were those of expanded intratumoral alpha and beta TCRs.

The sample in question was lung tumor tissue, obtained at surgery. These receptors were collected from a male donor with early-stage non-small cell lung cancer.

This clonotype is medium-sized by share. For a library built for alpha chains, this beta chain is a stray read; little rests on its size. CDR3 sequence: CASSPGGDREDYGYTF. In DNA, the CDR3 is TGTGCCAGCAGTCCAGGGGGGGACAGAGAAGATTATGGCTACACCTTC. The chain joins TRBV27 to TRBJ1-2; 7 bases line up with TRBD1. Trimming removed 5 bases from V and 5 bases from J; junction bases left unmatched: 14. CDR3 length: 16 amino acids. Germline loops: CDR1 MNHEY, CDR2 SMNVEV (reference sequence).

This clonotype was seen at least ten times. For a library built for alpha chains, this beta chain is a stray read; little rests on its size. The chain recombines TRBV4-1 with TRBJ2-1; 13 positions agree with TRBD2. The V gene's germline CDR1 is MGHRA and CDR2 YSYEKL. V gave up 0 bases and J gave up 15 bases; unmatched junction bases: 5. CDR3 length: 14 residues. In nucleotides, the CDR3 is TGCGCCAGCAGCCAAGATCAACTAGCGGGAGGGAGGTTCTTC. Translating gives CASSQDQLAGGRFF.

This clonotype was found many times. Within a library made for alpha chains, this beta chain is off target, and its count is uninformative. The chain combines TRBV20-1 with TRBJ1-5, with TRBD1 matching over 7 bases. V shed 0 bases and J 2 bases; nucleotides not matched to a gene: 16. Germline V gene sequence: CDR1 DFQATT, CDR2 SNEGSKA (reference sequence). The CDR3 extends over 19 amino acids. The CDR3 loop reads CSAREPLGGGLRGNQPQHF. The CDR3 coding sequence is TGCAGTGCTAGAGAACCGTTAGGGGGCGGACTTAGGGGCAATCAGCCCCAGCATTTT.

This clonotype was detected many times. With the library built for alpha chains, this beta chain is off target and its frequency is not meaningful. The rearrangement links TRBV27 to TRBJ2-7, with D maybe TRBD1 (5 bases). Trimming shortened V by 0 bases and J by 6 bases, and 9 bases separated the two germline ends. The CDR3 has 13 amino acids. Germline V gives CDR1 MNHEY, CDR2 SMNVEV (reference sequence). The CDR3 here is CASSLSQVGEQYF. CDR3 nucleotides: TGTGCCAGCAGTTTATCACAGGTGGGCGAGCAGTACTTC.

This clonotype occurred many times. This beta chain was picked up by a library intended for alpha chains and is off target, so its count carries little meaning. The chain is built from TRBV28 and TRBJ1-5; TRBD1 might be the D (5 bases). CDR1 is MDHEN, CDR2 SYDVKM, per germline. The CDR3 spans 14 residues. Trimming took 7 bases from V and 11 from J, leaving 21 bases between them. As DNA, the CDR3 is TGTGCCAGCATACTAGGGGTGGGGGGTTCTTCCCAGCATTTT. Protein product: CASILGVGGSSQHF.

This clonotype was counted at least ten times. This beta chain is an unintended read in a library built for alpha chains; its size means little. The V and J genes are TRBV7-9 and TRBJ2-1, with TRBD2 identical over 10 bases. The CDR3 runs to 16 residues. Germline V gene sequence: CDR1 SEHNR, CDR2 FQNEAQ (reference sequence). Trimming removed 6 bases from V and 7 bases from J; junction bases left unmatched: 12. The CDR3 DNA is TGTGCCAGCAGGATAGGCCTAGCGGGAGCAAGTAATGAGCAGTTCTTC. Protein: CASRIGLAGASNEQFF.

This clonotype was detected ten times or more. Because this beta chain is a stray read in a library intended to capture alpha chains, its abundance should not be given much weight. The chain carries TRBV4-3 and TRBJ2-3; a possible D gene is TRBD2 (5 bases). This CDR3 region has 16 residues. V shed 4 bases and J shed 0 bases, with 14 bases lying between them. CDR1 is LGHNA, CDR2 YSLEER, per germline. CDR3 residues: CASSRSPRTSTDTQYF. CDR3 in DNA: TGCGCCAGCAGCCGATCTCCCCGGACTAGCACAGATACGCAGTATTTT.

As regards this clonotype: With the library built for alpha chains, this beta chain is off target and its frequency is not meaningful. The rearrangement joins TRBV27 to TRBJ1-6; D possibly corresponds to TRBD1 (5 bases). The CDR3 length is 14 residues. Germline V gives CDR1 MNHEY, CDR2 SMNVEV (reference sequence). Trimming took 8 bases from V and 5 from J, leaving 13 bases between them. The CDR3 sequence: CASFSGLNNSPLHF. In DNA, the CDR3 is TGTGCCAGCTTCTCAGGGCTCAATAATTCACCCCTCCACTTT.

Sample share makes this clonotype medium-sized (0.01 to 0.1%). A library made for alpha chains picked up this beta chain off target, so its size means little. The V gene is TRBV5-4, the J gene TRBJ2-1, with D tentatively TRBD1 (6 bases). Trimming removed 4 bases from V and 5 bases from J, with 10 bases in between. The V gene's germline CDR1 is SGHNT and CDR2 YYREEE (reference sequence). The CDR3 has 13 amino acids. The CDR3 loop is CASSLTGNNEQFF. The DNA for the CDR3 is TGTGCCAGCAGCCTAACAGGGAACAATGAGCAGTTCTTC.

Regarding this clonotype: This beta chain slipped into a library made for alpha chains as a stray read, so its size is not meaningful. The chain combines TRBV12-3 or TRBV12-4 with TRBJ2-3; 8 positions agree with TRBD1. This CDR3 has 14 residues. Trimming removed 7 bases from V and 5 bases from J; junction bases left unmatched: 8. CDR3: CASTSDRAQDTQYF. CDR3 bases: TGTGCCAGCACCTCGGACAGGGCGCAAGATACGCAGTATTTT.

Many counts were recorded for this clonotype. The size of this beta chain means little, since it is a stray read in a library made for alpha chains. This chain connects TRBV29-1 to TRBJ2-5, with TRBD1 matching over 7 bases. The length of the CDR3 is 16 residues. In germline, CDR1 is SQVTM, CDR2 ANQGSEA. Trimming cost V 4 bases and J 2 bases; bases outside gene matches: 13. CDR3 residues: CSVVSRVDRFQETQYF. DNA of the CDR3: TGCAGCGTTGTAAGCCGGGTGGACAGGTTTCAAGAGACCCAGTACTTC.

The table lists this clonotype with many counts. Within a library made for alpha chains, this beta chain is off target, and its count is uninformative. V gene TRBV27 combines with J gene TRBJ2-3, with D unclear. This CDR3 region has 14 residues. V shed 5 bases and J shed 2 bases, with 11 bases lying between them. Looked up from germline, CDR1 is MNHEY and CDR2 is SMNVEV (reference sequence). This CDR3 reads CASSPKKPTDTQYF. CDR3 DNA sequence: TGTGCCAGCAGTCCCAAAAAACCCACAGATACGCAGTATTTT.

Ten or more counts support this clonotype. This beta chain came through as a stray read in a library set up for alpha chains, and its size says little. CDR3 sequence: CASSLDGTRREKLFF. Written as DNA, the CDR3 is TGCGCCAGCAGCTTGGACGGCACACGGCGGGAAAAACTGTTTTTT. This rearrangement joins TRBV5-1 to TRBJ1-4, with D hard to call. V was shortened by 0 bases and J by 8 bases, with 14 bases between the two germline ends. Germline assignment: CDR1 SGHRS and CDR2 YFSETQ. The CDR3 is made up of 15 amino acids.

About this clonotype itself: The library was prepared for alpha chains; this beta chain is a stray read, so its frequency means little. V gene TRBV19 combines with J gene TRBJ2-6; 8 bases align to TRBD2. The CDR3 runs 15 residues. Germline CDR1 is LNHDA and CDR2 is SQIVND (reference sequence). V was clipped by 7 bases and J by 3 bases; unmatched bases: 5. For the CDR3, the DNA is TGTGCCAGTACCGGACTAGCTCTTGGGGCCAACGTCCTGACTTTC. Protein product: CASTGLALGANVLTF.

The table lists this clonotype with a few counts. A library made for alpha chains picked up this beta chain off target, so its size means little. The chain combines TRBV6-1 with TRBJ1-5, with 8 nucleotides matching TRBD1. Germline assignment: CDR1 MNHNS and CDR2 SASEGT. The ends lost 5 bases at V and 1 base at J; junction bases unmatched: 13. The CDR3 has 18 amino acids. The CDR3 is CASSNGQGNLGSNQPQHF. The CDR3 nucleotides read TGTGCCAGCAGTAACGGACAGGGAAACTTGGGAAGCAATCAGCCCCAGCATTTT.

The sample holds many counts of this clonotype. Found in a library prepared for alpha chains, this beta chain is an off-target read, and its abundance has little meaning. This chain connects TRBV6-1 to TRBJ2-3; TRBD1 aligns across 10 bases. Germline lookup yields CDR1 MNHNS and CDR2 SASEGT. The CDR3 consists of 16 residues. Trimming took 5 bases from V and 3 from J; bases not matched to a gene: 8. As DNA, the CDR3 is TGTGCCAGCAGTCTCGACAGGGGGCGAGGAACAGATACGCAGTATTTT. Translating gives CASSLDRGRGTDTQYF.

This clonotype was observed at least ten times. With the library built for alpha chains, this beta chain is off target and its frequency is not meaningful. CDR3 coding DNA: TGCAGTGCCCGTCCAGGGGGAGAGACCCAGTACTTC. Its protein product is CSARPGGETQYF. V usage is TRBV20-1 and J usage is TRBJ2-5; 7 bases map to TRBD1. Germline trimming cut 6 bases from V and 4 bases from J; bases unmatched to any gene: 5. This CDR3 spans 12 amino acids. CDR1 DFQATT and CDR2 SNEGSKA come from the germline V gene (reference sequence).